This T cell receptor beta chain was sequenced during a study of blood T cells in healthy people across ages. About the research overall: Template switching retrieved approximately one barcoded beta molecule for each two T cells.

Germline V gene sequence: CDR1 SGHAT, CDR2 FQDESV (reference sequence). The V gene lost 3 bases and the J gene lost 10 bases, with 10 bases spanning the gap. CDR3 length: 12 amino acids. Comment on this clonotype: Its antigen is unknown.

Study-level points and caveats: Age brought a roughly linear fall in TCR beta diversity measured per million T cells. Versus aged donors, long-lived donors had higher diversity and more naive CD4+ cells.

Combining a sample-barcoded 5' primer with a J-beta primer mix, a second PCR ran for 7 to 11 cycles. TCRdb used MiXCR to reprocess the 5' RACE reads, holding one entry per CDR3 protein. Here the sample spans over a million distinct CDR3 sequences, around 45% being singletons. Isolating PBMCs gave at least 7 million of these cells per sample. The sequenced material came from blood. The TCR sequence derives from a woman in her fifties or sixties in good health. This chain connects TRBV11-1 to TRBJ2-1, with D possibly being TRBD2 (6 bases). CDR3 in DNA: TGTGCCAGCAGCTTCCTTAGCGGCGAGCAGTTCTTC. Amino acids: CASSFLSGEQFF.